This T cell receptor beta chain was sequenced for a study of Graves' ophthalmopathy and Graves' hyperthyroidism. The CDR3 totals 14 residues. CDR1 DFQATT and CDR2 SNEGSKA come from the germline V gene (reference sequence). The V and J ends lost 2 bases and 1 base respectively, with 6 bases between them. General study points: Most thyroid clonotypes with frequency above 0.001 were detected in blood too. The model's prediction of ophthalmopathy progression had 70.59% sensitivity and roughly 72% specificity. For separating ophthalmopathy from stable hyperthyroidism, a 13-signature model gave about 90% sensitivity and approximately 80% specificity.

The authors amplified TCR beta CDR3 regions from RNA transcripts. First-round RT-PCR employed HTBI primers, with a second-round multiplex PCR after it. TCRdb fed the multiplex PCR reads into MiXCR, producing one record per CDR3 protein. Of hundreds of thousands of distinct CDR3 sequences detected, 22% appear once; the ten largest clones hold approximately 7%. This clonotype was picked up many times. Its antigen remains unknown. Sequencing was done on a sample of peripheral blood. This sequence joins TRBV20-1 and TRBJ2-6, with D hard to call. This TCR came from a woman between 18 and 30 years old with stable Graves' hyperthyroidism. Some clones in this sample may be carry-over from other donors' samples. For the CDR3, the DNA is TGCAGTGCTAGAACGGTATCTGGGGCCAACGTCCTGACTTTC. It encodes CSARTVSGANVLTF.